The 5 T cell receptor beta chains in this list originate from one sample, sequenced in a study of regulatory T cells in long-lasting Graves disease. CDR3 regions were amplified by Arm-PCR using iRepertoire HTBI primers to build TCR beta libraries. TCRdb used MiXCR to reprocess the multiplex PCR reads, holding one entry per CDR3 protein. The sample includes around 450,000 distinct CDR3 sequences, 20% to 25% of them seen just once. The time point: persistent/refractory GD, antithyroid drugs over 5 years with positive TRAb. PBMCs provided the RNA from which the TCR library was made. Sequencing used peripheral blood mononuclear cells (PBMCs), obtained when the disease was refractory, from a patient treated with antithyroid drugs. Receptor source: a female donor with Graves disease.

The table lists this clonotype with many counts. The V gene is TRBV6-1, the J gene TRBJ2-2; D uncertain. Germline V gene lookup returns CDR1 MNHNS and CDR2 SASEGT. This CDR3 contains 14 residues. Deletions cut 2 bases from V and 0 bases from J, with 4 bases between. CDR3 coding DNA: TGTGCCAGCAGTGAACAGTCGAACACCGGGGAGCTGTTTTTT. It is translated as CASSEQSNTGELFF.

Ten or more counts support this clonotype. This chain uses TRBV7-8 with TRBJ2-5, with a weak D call TRBD1 (6 bases). Trimming shortened V by 3 bases and J by 4 bases, and 15 bases separated the two germline ends. CDR3 length: 15 amino acids. The germline V gene has CDR1 SGHVS and CDR2 FQNEAQ. As DNA, the CDR3 is TGTGCCAGCAGCTTCTCAGGGGAAGCACGAGAGACCCAGTACTTC. Its translation: CASSFSGEARETQYF.

This clonotype has only a few counts. The rearrangement uses TRBV14 and TRBJ2-7; D not resolved. The V and J ends lost 4 bases and 4 bases respectively, with 17 bases between them. The germline V gene has CDR1 SGHDN and CDR2 FVKESK. The CDR3 has 15 residues. The CDR3: CASSLKLGYKYEQYF. CDR3 DNA: TGTGCCAGCAGCCTCAAACTGGGGTATAAGTACGAGCAGTACTTC.

The table lists this clonotype with a few counts. The chain is built from TRBV2 and TRBJ1-1; no reliable D call. Germline values: CDR1 SNHLY, CDR2 FYNNEI. Trimming took off 7 bases at V and 6 bases at J, with 15 bases between the two ends. CDR3 length: 13 residues. CDR3 amino acids: CASIRRAGAEAFF. DNA of the CDR3: TGTGCCAGCATTCGCCGGGCCGGGGCTGAAGCTTTCTTT.

Of note for this clonotype: This may be a read error: a much more frequent sequence differs by one nucleotide. The V gene is TRBV7-2, the J gene TRBJ1-1; D perhaps matches TRBD1 (5 bases). Germline CDR1 SGHTA, CDR2 FQGNSA. The CDR3 has 15 residues. Deletions cut 5 bases from V and 0 bases from J, with 13 bases between. The CDR3 DNA reads TGTGCCAGCAGCCTATTGACAGAGGTGAACACTGAAGCTTTCTTT. Its protein is CASSLLTEVNTEAFF.